One and the same sample provided the 32 T cell receptor beta chains below, sequenced in a study of human T cells and chemical hapten exposure. Documented time point: patch test 1, 2 weeks after DPC sensitization. Indicated treatment: therapeutic diphenylcyclopropenone sensitization with weekly scalp DPC. A single record per CDR3 protein comes from TCRdb applying MiXCR to the RACE reads. The repertoire holds 380,000 or so distinct CDR3 sequences, with approximately 5.1% as singletons. The sequencing used whole blood, collected in connection with sensitization to the hapten diphenylcyclopropenone (DPC). These receptors were taken from a woman between 50 and 59 years old with alopecia areata. Some clones in this sample may be carry-over from other donors' samples.

There are many counts of this clonotype. The CDR3 reads CASSQDSGGGLNEQFF. CDR3 nucleotide sequence: TGTGCCAGCAGCCAAGATTCGGGGGGGGGTCTAAATGAGCAGTTCTTC. The chain links TRBV4-2 to TRBJ2-1; 8 positions agree with TRBD2. The CDR3 contains 16 residues. The V gene's germline CDR1 is LGHNA and CDR2 YNFKEQ. J gave up 7 bases and V 0 bases, and 8 bases lay outside the gene matches.

This clonotype was counted at least ten times. The chain joins TRBV5-1 to TRBJ1-2; D not certain. This CDR3 is built from 16 residues. Germline V gene lookup returns CDR1 SGHRS and CDR2 YFSETQ. Trimming removed 0 bases at V and 1 base at J, with 13 bases between. In DNA, the CDR3 is TGCGCCAGCAGCTTGGCGTTGGCAGCTGATAACTATGGCTACACCTTC. Translated, it gives CASSLALAADNYGYTF.

The chain has TRBV5-5 and TRBJ1-1, with 7 bases that match TRBD1. There are 14 residues in the CDR3. Germline trimming cut 0 bases from V and 5 bases from J; bases unmatched to any gene: 4. CDR1 and CDR2 (germline): SGHKS, YYEKEE (reference sequence). The chain's CDR3 is CASSLETGRTEAFF. The CDR3 nucleotides read TGTGCCAGCAGCTTGGAGACAGGGCGGACTGAAGCTTTCTTT. Based on the CDR3 plus reference TRBV5-5 and TRBJ1-1, the full variable domain is DAGVTQSPTHLIKTRGQQVTLRCSPISGHKSVSWYQQVLGQGPQFIFQYYEKEERGRGNFPDRFSARQFPNYSSELNVNALLLGDSALYLCASSLETGRTEAFFGQGTRLTVV.

This clonotype appeared many times. The rearrangement uses TRBV7-2 and TRBJ1-1; possibly TRBD1 for D (6 bases). V lost 5 bases and J 4 bases, leaving 23 bases between the germline ends. CDR1 is SGHTA and CDR2 is FQGNSA in the germline V gene. This CDR3 spans 17 amino acids. CDR3 sequence (DNA): TGTGCCAGCAGCCCCAACGGGGGCAGGGGCGCGGTCACTGAAGCTTTCTTT. This encodes CASSPNGGRGAVTEAFF. Using reference TRBV7-2 and TRBJ1-1 for the parts outside the CDR3, the full variable domain is GAGVSQSPSNKVTEKGKDVELRCDPISGHTALYWYRQSLGQGLEFLIYFQGNSAPDKSGLPSDRFSAERTGGSVSTLTIQRTQQEDSAVYLCASSPNGGRGAVTEAFFGQGTRLTVV.

This clonotype turned up a few times. The V and J genes are TRBV4-3 and TRBJ1-2, with D tentatively TRBD1 (5 bases). V was trimmed by 0 bases and J by 10 bases, leaving 15 bases between them. CDR3 length equals 14 residues. Germline CDR1 LGHNA, CDR2 YSLEER. The CDR3 loop reads CASSQDGGKRFYTF. The CDR3, as DNA: TGCGCCAGCAGCCAAGATGGGGGGAAGCGATTCTACACCTTC.

This clonotype was picked up many times. V is TRBV7-2 and J is TRBJ1-6, with 9 bases identical to TRBD1. This CDR3 spans 17 amino acids. CDR1 is SGHTA and CDR2 is FQGNSA in the germline V gene. After removal of 0 bases from V and 10 bases from J, the junction contained 10 bases not matched to a gene. In DNA form, the CDR3 reads TGTGCCAGCAGCTTAGCAACAGGGGGCGTGGGGAACTCACCCCTCCACTTT. This translates into CASSLATGGVGNSPLHF.

The chain recombines TRBV5-4 with TRBJ2-1; 8 nucleotides line up with TRBD2. The CDR3 consists of 15 residues. The V segment lost 8 bases and the J segment 4 bases; nucleotides outside the gene matches: 11. The germline V gene has CDR1 SGHNT and CDR2 YYREEE (reference sequence). CDR3 sequence reads: CARRKRENWYNEQFF. The CDR3 DNA is TGTGCCAGAAGGAAGCGGGAGAATTGGTACAATGAGCAGTTCTTC.

Many counts were recorded for this clonotype. The chain recombines TRBV20-1 with TRBJ1-1; D ambiguous. The CDR3 totals 12 residues. CDR1 and CDR2 from the germline V gene are DFQATT and SNEGSKA (reference sequence). V lost 6 bases, J lost 0 bases, and 8 bases lay in between. The CDR3 bases are TGCAGTGCGGTGAAAGTGAACACTGAAGCTTTCTTT. This sequence encodes CSAVKVNTEAFF.

In its sample, this clonotype was seen many times. The chain joins TRBV5-6 to TRBJ2-1, with D unresolved. Trimming shortened V by 7 bases and J by 8 bases, and 10 bases separated the two germline ends. Germline CDR1 reads SGHDT; CDR2 reads YYEEEE. The CDR3 sequence is 11 residues long. In DNA, the CDR3 is TGTGCCAGCGCCTTAAGGTATGAGCAGTTCTTC. It translates to CASALRYEQFF. The whole variable domain, filled in from reference TRBV5-6 and TRBJ2-1, reads DAGVTQSPTHLIKTRGQQVTLRCSPKSGHDTVSWYQQALGQGPQFIFQYYEEEERQRGNFPDRFSGHQFPNYSSELNVNALLLGDSALYLCASALRYEQFFGPGTRLTVL.

In its sample, this clonotype was seen a few times. This rearrangement joins TRBV6-5 to TRBJ1-2; D remains ambiguous. CDR1 is MNHEY and CDR2 is SVGAGI in the germline V gene. V lost 10 bases, J lost 8 bases, and 14 bases lay in between. This CDR3 has 11 residues. CDR3 DNA sequence: TGTGCCACCACATCTCCGGTCGGCTACACCTTC. Translating gives CATTSPVGYTF.

This clonotype has at least ten counts. The chain carries TRBV18 and TRBJ2-1; D unresolved. The V gene lost 6 bases and the J gene lost 8 bases, with 17 bases spanning the gap. CDR3 size: 14 residues. Germline V gives CDR1 KGHSH, CDR2 LQKENI. Written as DNA, the CDR3 is TGTGCCAGCTCCCTCCAAGGAAAGCCAGATGAGCAGTTCTTC. It encodes CASSLQGKPDEQFF. Using reference TRBV18 and TRBJ2-1 for the parts outside the CDR3, the full variable domain is NAGVMQNPRHLVRRRGQEARLRCSPMKGHSHVYWYRQLPEEGLKFMVYLQKENIIDESGMPKERFSAEFPKEGPSILRIQQVVRGDSAAYFCASSLQGKPDEQFFGPGTRLTVL.

This clonotype was seen at least ten times. The chain combines TRBV2 with TRBJ1-1; 8 bases are shared with TRBD1. The germline V gene has CDR1 SNHLY and CDR2 FYNNEI. The ends lost 7 bases at V and 7 bases at J; junction bases unmatched: 11. The CDR3 contains 14 residues. CDR3 residues: CASTPWTGTGEAFF. Here the CDR3 DNA reads TGTGCCAGCACCCCGTGGACAGGGACGGGTGAAGCTTTCTTT. The variable domain in full, with the rest retrieved from reference TRBV2 and TRBJ1-1, is EPEVTQTPSHQVTQMGQEVILRCVPISNHLYFYWYRQILGQKVEFLVSFYNNEISEKSEIFDDQFSVERPDGSNFTLKIRSTKLEDSAMYFCASTPWTGTGEAFFGQGTRLTVV.

This clonotype was seen ten or more times. The chain combines TRBV29-1 with TRBJ2-1; D is ambiguous. The CDR3 sequence is 11 residues long. Looked up from germline, CDR1 is SQVTM and CDR2 is ANQGSEA. The V and J ends lost 0 bases and 7 bases respectively, with 4 bases between them. This CDR3 is CSVEEPNEQFF. The CDR3 region has the DNA TGCAGCGTTGAAGAGCCGAATGAGCAGTTCTTC.

This clonotype was observed many times. The chain links TRBV7-6 to TRBJ2-1; the D is unclear. CDR1 and CDR2 from the germline V gene are SGHVS and FNYEAQ. The CDR3 contains 12 residues. Trimming took 4 bases from V and 7 from J, leaving 8 bases between them. DNA for the CDR3: TGTGCCAGCAGCTCGACGGTGAATGAGCAGTTCTTC. It yields the protein CASSSTVNEQFF.

This clonotype was detected only once. V usage is TRBV5-1 and J usage is TRBJ2-5, with D perhaps TRBD2 (6 bases). V lost 1 base and J 2 bases, leaving 18 bases between the germline ends. Germline CDR1 and CDR2: SGHRS and YFSETQ. CDR3 length: 17 residues. The CDR3 coding sequence is TGCGCCAGCAGCTTGATTCCACTGGAGGGCCTACAAGAGACCCAGTACTTC. Translated, it gives CASSLIPLEGLQETQYF.

This clonotype was detected ten times or more. The chain combines TRBV5-1 with TRBJ1-4; D is unresolved. CDR3 length equals 15 residues. Trimming left V 0 bases short and J 7 bases short, with 13 bases between. The germline V gene encodes CDR1 SGHRS and CDR2 YFSETQ. Here the CDR3 reads CASSLEGRLSEKLFF. In DNA form, the CDR3 reads TGCGCCAGCAGCTTGGAGGGAAGATTGAGTGAAAAACTGTTTTTT.

Only a few counts were recorded for this clonotype. It may be a read error: a sequence one base away is much more abundant. The rearrangement links TRBV2 to TRBJ1-6, with 12 nucleotides matching TRBD1. Trimming removed 8 bases from V and 10 bases from J; junction bases left unmatched: 12. The CDR3 extends over 16 amino acids. The germline CDR1 and CDR2 sequences are SNHLY and FYNNEI. The CDR3 sequence is CASCVPGQGARSPLHF. CDR3 nucleotides: TGTGCCAGCTGTGTCCCGGGACAGGGGGCGCGGTCACCCCTCCACTTT.

The V gene is TRBV28, the J gene TRBJ2-7; 8 bases map to TRBD1. This CDR3 contains 13 residues. V dropped 5 bases and J dropped 5; count of bases not matched to a gene: 5. CDR1 and CDR2 from the germline V gene are MDHEN and SYDVKM. CDR3 in amino acids: CASSGQGKDEQYF. CDR3 bases: TGTGCCAGCAGTGGACAGGGAAAGGACGAGCAGTACTTC.

Many counts were recorded for this clonotype. The rearrangement links TRBV7-8 to TRBJ1-4; possibly TRBD1 for D (6 bases). Germline values: CDR1 SGHVS, CDR2 FQNEAQ. The V end was cut by 5 bases, the J end by 1 base, with 14 bases between. The CDR3 runs to 16 residues. CDR3 amino acids: CASSPRTARTNEKLFF. CDR3 nucleotides: TGTGCCAGCAGCCCGAGGACAGCCCGAACTAATGAAAAACTGTTTTTT.

The sample holds many counts of this clonotype. The rearrangement uses TRBV6-1 and TRBJ1-5, with D perhaps TRBD1 (6 bases). The CDR3 sequence is 15 residues long. The ends were cut back, 7 bases at V and 3 bases at J, with 16 bases in the middle. The germline V gene encodes CDR1 MNHNS and CDR2 SASEGT. CDR3 sequence (DNA): TGTGCCAGCACCAGGGCTACAGGGAACAATCAGCCCCAGCATTTT. Its protein product is CASTRATGNNQPQHF.

At least ten counts were recorded for this clonotype. The chain combines TRBV12-3 or TRBV12-4 with TRBJ1-1, with D unclear. The CDR3 runs to 12 residues. Trimming shortened V by 6 bases and J by 4 bases, and 9 bases separated the two germline ends. The CDR3 DNA follows: TGTGCCAGCAGCTATCAGATCACTGAAGCTTTCTTT. Translating gives CASSYQITEAFF.

This clonotype was detected ten times or more. The chain has TRBV5-1 and TRBJ1-4; tentatively, D is TRBD1 (6 bases). CDR1 and CDR2 from the germline V gene are SGHRS and YFSETQ. This CDR3 is 17 amino acids long. V gave up 1 base and J gave up 5 bases, with 18 bases separating them. CDR3 DNA: TGCGCCAGCAGCTTGAAAGGAACAGGGTTTTGGAATGAAAAACTGTTTTTT. It encodes CASSLKGTGFWNEKLFF.

This clonotype was counted a few times. The chain couples TRBV6-1 to TRBJ2-1; 8 nucleotides agree with TRBD2. Germline V gives CDR1 MNHNS, CDR2 SASEGT. J was trimmed by 3 bases and V by 4 bases; bases with no gene match: 11. The CDR3 length is 17 residues. Here the CDR3 DNA reads TGTGCCAGCAGTGGAACGACGGGGGGGACATTCTACAATGAGCAGTTCTTC. It codes for CASSGTTGGTFYNEQFF.

The J gene is TRBJ1-6, the V gene TRBV27; TRBD1 is a possible D gene (5 bases). Deletions cut 6 bases from V and 10 bases from J, with 19 bases between. The germline V gene has CDR1 MNHEY and CDR2 SMNVEV (reference sequence). The CDR3 covers 15 residues. This CDR3 reads CASRTEGPGQSPLHF. The CDR3 DNA is TGTGCCAGCAGAACAGAGGGGCCAGGGCAATCACCCCTCCACTTT.

The sample holds a few counts of this clonotype. The gene calls are TRBV6-2 or TRBV6-3 and TRBJ2-7; 7 nucleotides match TRBD1. Germline loops: CDR1 MNHEY, CDR2 SVGEGT. Losses at the gene ends were 6 bases for V and 5 bases for J; bases not matched to a gene: 4. There are 12 residues in the CDR3. The CDR3 DNA follows: TGTGCCAGCAGCTCGACAGGGCACGAGCAGTACTTC. Translated: CASSSTGHEQYF.

This clonotype was counted ten times or more. V gene TRBV7-3 combines with J gene TRBJ2-2; D could derive from TRBD1 or TRBD2 (5 bases each). V was shortened by 4 bases and J by 2 bases, with 17 bases between the two germline ends. Germline V gives CDR1 SGHTA, CDR2 FQGTGA. The CDR3 sequence is 17 residues long. CDR3: CASSSTSGTRNTGELFF. CDR3 nucleotides: TGTGCCAGCAGCTCAACCTCCGGGACGCGCAACACCGGGGAGCTGTTTTTT.

This clonotype was observed a few times. The V and J genes are TRBV7-6 and TRBJ1-2; D uncertain. The CDR3 consists of 16 residues. The germline V gene has CDR1 SGHVS and CDR2 FNYEAQ. Trimming removed 3 bases at V and 0 bases at J, with 14 bases between. Here the CDR3 reads CASSLEDGIANYGYTF. CDR3 in DNA: TGTGCCAGCAGCTTGGAGGATGGTATAGCTAACTATGGCTACACCTTC.

J is TRBJ2-5 and V is TRBV3-1; D is perhaps TRBD1 (6 bases). The CDR3 has 14 residues. CDR1 and CDR2 from the germline V gene are LGHDT and YNNKEL (reference sequence). Deletions cut 1 base from V and 5 bases from J, with 11 bases between. This CDR3 is CASSQGRGTETQYF. The CDR3 nucleotides are TGTGCCAGCAGCCAAGGCAGGGGAACGGAGACCCAGTACTTC.

This clonotype was found many times. V and J are TRBV3-1 and TRBJ1-4; TRBD1 aligns across 8 bases. This CDR3 region has 15 residues. After removal of 2 bases from V and 6 bases from J, the junction contained 5 bases not matched to a gene. Per the germline V gene, CDR1 is LGHDT and CDR2 is YNNKEL (reference sequence). This chain's CDR3 is CASSQTGGGYEKLFF. CDR3 DNA sequence: TGTGCCAGCAGCCAAACAGGGGGGGGATATGAAAAACTGTTTTTT.

This clonotype was found many times. This sequence joins TRBV29-1 and TRBJ2-1, with 9 bases lining up with TRBD2. This CDR3 spans 13 amino acids. After removal of 6 bases from V and 10 bases from J, the junction contained 10 bases not matched to a gene. Germline values: CDR1 SQVTM, CDR2 ANQGSEA. The CDR3 here is CSVAPGGRDEQFF. CDR3 DNA: TGCAGCGTAGCCCCGGGCGGGAGGGACGAGCAGTTCTTC.

This clonotype was observed a handful of times. This sequence joins TRBV6-1 and TRBJ2-3, with D perhaps given as TRBD1 or TRBD2 (6 bases each). The V and J ends lost 7 bases and 3 bases respectively, with 14 bases between them. Germline lookup yields CDR1 MNHNS and CDR2 SASEGT. This CDR3 comprises 14 residues. CDR3 coding DNA: TGTGCCAGCAAGAAGGGGGGCCGAACAGATACGCAGTATTTT. Translated, it gives CASKKGGRTDTQYF.

This clonotype was picked up many times. The V and J genes are TRBV20-1 and TRBJ2-7; TRBD2 aligns across 11 bases. The germline gives CDR1 DFQATT, CDR2 SNEGSKA (reference sequence). The CDR3 extends over 14 amino acids. V lost 6 bases and J lost 3; bases outside the gene matches: 7. DNA of the CDR3: TGCAGTGCCCAACTAGCGGGGGCGGTCTACGAGCAGTACTTC. Its translation: CSAQLAGAVYEQYF.